These 23 T cell receptor beta chains originate from one sample sequenced in a study of blood T cell repertoires in COVID-19. Assay: immunoSEQ multiplex PCR; the TCRdb copy retains only in-frame clones and omits some. The sample includes under 150,000 clones, roughly 88% of them seen just once. The material sequenced was peripheral blood. Every receptor here comes from a human donor in a cohort sampled during active COVID-19.

The chain uses TRBV5-1 and TRBJ2-5, with D perhaps TRBD1 (5 bases). The ends were cut back, 5 bases at V and 7 bases at J, with 15 bases in the middle. CDR3 length: 13 amino acids. Per germline, CDR1 SGHRS and CDR2 YFSETQ. In nucleotides, the CDR3 is TGCGCCAGCAGTCCACAGGACCTAGTGACCCAGTACTTC. Protein: CASSPQDLVTQYF.

The chain is built from TRBV7-2 and TRBJ2-3, with D uncertain. Germline V gene sequence: CDR1 SGHTA, CDR2 FQGNSA. Trimming left V 4 bases short and J 6 bases short, with 11 bases between. This CDR3 spans 13 amino acids. The CDR3 here is CASSSTVGDTQYF. The CDR3 nucleotides are TGTGCCAGCAGCTCTACAGTAGGTGATACGCAGTATTTT.

This clone occurred a few times. This rearrangement joins TRBV6-5 to TRBJ2-7; TRBD1 agrees at 9 bases. J was trimmed by 6 bases and V by 0 bases; bases with no gene match: 9. The CDR3 length is 16 residues. The germline gives CDR1 MNHEY, CDR2 SVGAGI. The CDR3 loop reads CASSYSSGTGFSEQYF. In nucleotides, the CDR3 is TGTGCCAGCAGTTACTCCTCTGGGACAGGGTTTTCCGAGCAGTACTTC.

The V call is TRBV10-3, the J call TRBJ2-2; D might be TRBD2 (6 bases). Deletions cut 3 bases from V and 6 bases from J, with 14 bases between. Per germline, CDR1 ENHRY and CDR2 SYGVKD. The CDR3 extends over 15 amino acids. The CDR3: CAISDREPSSGELFF. For the CDR3, the DNA is TGTGCCATCAGTGACCGGGAGCCGAGTTCCGGGGAGCTGTTTTTT.

The rearrangement joins TRBV6-5 to TRBJ1-2; TRBD1 might be the D (6 bases). The germline V gene encodes CDR1 MNHEY and CDR2 SVGAGI. V lost 8 bases to trimming and J lost 2 bases, with 12 bases between them. The CDR3 runs 13 residues. The CDR3 reads CASAHRDNYGYTF. DNA for the CDR3: TGTGCCAGCGCACACAGGGACAACTATGGCTACACCTTC.

This clone was counted only a few times. The chain employs TRBV2 and TRBJ2-7; 7 bases line up with TRBD1. J gave up 3 bases and V 5 bases, and 4 bases lay outside the gene matches. Germline V lookup: CDR1 SNHLY, CDR2 FYNNEI. This CDR3 has 13 residues. This CDR3 reads CASSTGTVYEQYF. The CDR3 region has the DNA TGTGCCAGCAGTACCGGGACAGTCTACGAGCAGTACTTC.

V usage is TRBV4-1 and J usage is TRBJ2-5, with D possibly matching TRBD2 (6 bases). Trimming shortened V by 3 bases and J by 4 bases, and 21 bases separated the two germline ends. This CDR3 comprises 17 residues. Germline V CDR1 and CDR2: MGHRA, YSYEKL. For the CDR3, the DNA is TGCGCCAGCAGCCAGACCCCTAGGCGAGCGCGGGGAGAGACCCAGTACTTC. Its translation: CASSQTPRRARGETQYF.

A remark on this clone: Other DNA sequences in the same sample also yield this CDR3. V usage is TRBV29-1 and J usage is TRBJ2-3, with D tentatively TRBD1 (6 bases). Germline values: CDR1 SQVTM, CDR2 ANQGSEA. The CDR3 consists of 14 residues. V was pared by 6 bases and J by 3 bases, with 16 bases between. The CDR3 region is CSVDRPQGTDTQYF. CDR3 in DNA: TGCAGCGTGGACCGGCCCCAGGGGACAGATACGCAGTATTTT.

The J gene is TRBJ2-7, the V gene TRBV4-1, with 7 nucleotides matching TRBD1. The CDR3 consists of 18 residues. V was clipped by 1 base and J by 2 bases; unmatched bases: 14. CDR1 MGHRA and CDR2 YSYEKL come from the germline V gene. CDR3 nucleotides: TGCGCCAGCAGCCAAGCCGTGGTTGACAGGGCGCGGGCCTACGAGCAGTACTTC. Translation gives CASSQAVVDRARAYEQYF.

This clone was seen a few times. The chain is built from TRBV29-1 and TRBJ1-4; D possibly corresponds to TRBD1 (6 bases). V shed 7 bases and J shed 11 bases, with 14 bases lying between them. Germline assignment: CDR1 SQVTM and CDR2 ANQGSEA. The CDR3 spans 11 residues. As DNA, the CDR3 is TGCAGCGCTCTGACAGGTGGCAAACTGTTTTTT. It codes for CSALTGGKLFF.

V and J are TRBV6-5 and TRBJ1-5; D may be TRBD1 (6 bases). V lost 6 bases and J lost 5, with 17 bases in between. Per germline, CDR1 MNHEY and CDR2 SVGAGI. The length of the CDR3 is 15 residues. The CDR3 bases are TGTGCCAGCAGGCCGGGTGGGGGCAACCATCAGCCCCAGCATTTT. Translating gives CASRPGGGNHQPQHF.

The CDR3 nucleotides read TGTGCCAGCAGTGACGACAGGGGAGGGAACAATGAGCAGTTCTTC. It is translated as CASSDDRGGNNEQFF. The rearrangement joins TRBV2 to TRBJ2-1; tentative D call: TRBD1 (8 bases). V gave up 3 bases and J gave up 5 bases, with 14 bases separating them. The germline CDR1 and CDR2 sequences are SNHLY and FYNNEI. The CDR3 runs to 15 residues.

The chain employs TRBV5-4 and TRBJ1-5; 10 positions agree with TRBD1. Trimming removed 3 bases from V and 7 bases from J; junction bases left unmatched: 7. Germline V CDR1 and CDR2: SGHNT, YYREEE (reference sequence). This CDR3 spans 15 amino acids. The CDR3 protein is CASSSDRGQGQPQHF. The CDR3 DNA reads as TGTGCCAGCAGCTCCGACAGGGGGCAAGGGCAGCCCCAGCATTTT.

The chain employs TRBV7-9 and TRBJ2-5; D is ambiguous. There are 14 residues in the CDR3. The V end was cut by 5 bases, the J end by 6 bases, with 16 bases between. The germline CDR1 and CDR2 sequences are SEHNR and FQNEAQ (reference sequence). In DNA form, the CDR3 reads TGTGCCAGCAGCCCCCGCGTGGGCCGGAAGACCCAGTACTTC. As protein: CASSPRVGRKTQYF.

Comments on this clone: The junction departs from the called germline gene at one end, perhaps through a read error. The chain recombines TRBV9 with TRBJ2-5; D ambiguous. The CDR3 runs to 13 residues. Germline V CDR1 and CDR2: SGDLS, YYNGEE. CDR3 amino acids: CASSAPNQETQYF. CDR3 nucleotides: TGTGCCAGCAGCGCACCAAACCAGGAGACCCAGTACTTC. The full variable domain, its missing parts supplied by reference TRBV9 and TRBJ2-5, is DSGVTQTPKHLITATGQRVTLRCSPRSGDLSVYWYQQSLDQGLQFLIQYYNGEERAKGNILERFSAQQFPDLHSELNLSSLELGDSALYFCASSAPNQETQYFGPGTRLLVL.

The gene calls are TRBV4-3 and TRBJ1-1; no clear D gene. V was clipped by 2 bases and J by 4 bases, with 14 bases between them. The CDR3 sequence is 15 residues long. CDR1 LGHNA and CDR2 YSLEER come from the germline V gene. The CDR3 DNA reads as TGCGCCAGCAGCCAAAGGTCAGTGGGGAGCACTGAAGCTTTCTTT. Translating it yields CASSQRSVGSTEAFF.

This clone was observed a few times. V gene TRBV5-6 combines with J gene TRBJ2-3; 8 bases are a match to TRBD2. J lost 2 bases, V lost 3 bases, and 5 bases had no gene match. Germline V CDR1 and CDR2: SGHDT, YYEEEE. This CDR3 region has 15 residues. Here the CDR3 reads CASSSSGWHTDTQYF. The CDR3 nucleotides are TGTGCCAGCAGCTCTAGCGGGTGGCACACAGATACGCAGTATTTT.

This chain links TRBV12-3 or TRBV12-4 with TRBJ2-1; D not certain. V gave up 3 bases and J gave up 6 bases, with 6 bases separating them. The CDR3 runs to 12 residues. CDR3 sequence reads: CASSFPGNEQFF. CDR3 nucleotide sequence: TGTGCCAGCAGTTTTCCCGGCAATGAGCAGTTCTTC.

This clone was counted a few times. The V call is TRBV6-5, the J call TRBJ1-2, with 10 positions matching TRBD1. CDR3 size: 14 residues. Germline CDR1 is MNHEY and CDR2 is SVGAGI. The trim removed 2 bases at V and 7 bases at J, leaving 4 bases unmatched. CDR3 nucleotides: TGTGCCAGCAGTTACGGGACAGGGGCCGCTGGCTACACCTTC. It encodes CASSYGTGAAGYTF.

The gene calls are TRBV29-1 and TRBJ2-3, with D unclear. The V gene's germline CDR1 is SQVTM and CDR2 ANQGSEA. V was shortened by 3 bases and J by 1 base, with 5 bases between the two germline ends. The CDR3 is made up of 12 amino acids. The CDR3 bases are TGCAGCGTTGAGGTAGGCACAGATACGCAGTATTTT. This encodes CSVEVGTDTQYF.

This chain joins TRBV2 and TRBJ1-4, with 8 bases aligning to TRBD1. Germline-derived CDR1 and CDR2 are SNHLY and FYNNEI. V dropped 8 bases and J dropped 7; count of bases not matched to a gene: 12. CDR3 size: 15 residues. The CDR3 coding sequence is TGTGCCAGCCGGGGTCAGGGGGCTTTGTTTGAAAAACTGTTTTTT. This translates into CASRGQGALFEKLFF.

This chain uses TRBV30 with TRBJ1-5; 8 bases align to TRBD1. The CDR3 has 15 amino acids. In germline, CDR1 is GTSNPN, CDR2 SVGIG (reference sequence). Unmatched junction bases numbered 9, after V lost 5 bases and J lost 3 bases. CDR3 in amino acids: CAWGTGGTFNQPQHF. In DNA form, the CDR3 reads TGTGCCTGGGGGACAGGTGGGACCTTCAATCAGCCCCAGCATTTT.

The rearrangement joins TRBV7-8 to TRBJ1-1; TRBD1 matches at 10 bases. V shed 2 bases, J shed 4 bases, and the junction held 16 bases outside the gene matches. This CDR3 is 19 amino acids long. Germline CDR1 is SGHVS and CDR2 is FQNEAQ. The CDR3 region has the DNA TGTGCCAGCAGCTTATTCTCATCACCGGGACAGGGGATTTCCACTGAAGCTTTCTTT. Protein: CASSLFSSPGQGISTEAFF.